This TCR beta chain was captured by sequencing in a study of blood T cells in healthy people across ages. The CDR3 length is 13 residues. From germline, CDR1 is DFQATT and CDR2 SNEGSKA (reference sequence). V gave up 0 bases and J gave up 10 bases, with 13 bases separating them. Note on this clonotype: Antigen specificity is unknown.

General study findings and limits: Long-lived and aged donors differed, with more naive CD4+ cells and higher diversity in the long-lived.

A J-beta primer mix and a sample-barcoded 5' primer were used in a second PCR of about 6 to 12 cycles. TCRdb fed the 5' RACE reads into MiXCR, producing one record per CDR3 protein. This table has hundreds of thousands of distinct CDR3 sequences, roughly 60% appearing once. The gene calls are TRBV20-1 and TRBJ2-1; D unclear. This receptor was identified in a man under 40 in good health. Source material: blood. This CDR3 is CSARDRSAGEQFF. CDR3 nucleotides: TGCAGTGCTAGAGACCGGTCCGCTGGAGAGCAGTTCTTC.